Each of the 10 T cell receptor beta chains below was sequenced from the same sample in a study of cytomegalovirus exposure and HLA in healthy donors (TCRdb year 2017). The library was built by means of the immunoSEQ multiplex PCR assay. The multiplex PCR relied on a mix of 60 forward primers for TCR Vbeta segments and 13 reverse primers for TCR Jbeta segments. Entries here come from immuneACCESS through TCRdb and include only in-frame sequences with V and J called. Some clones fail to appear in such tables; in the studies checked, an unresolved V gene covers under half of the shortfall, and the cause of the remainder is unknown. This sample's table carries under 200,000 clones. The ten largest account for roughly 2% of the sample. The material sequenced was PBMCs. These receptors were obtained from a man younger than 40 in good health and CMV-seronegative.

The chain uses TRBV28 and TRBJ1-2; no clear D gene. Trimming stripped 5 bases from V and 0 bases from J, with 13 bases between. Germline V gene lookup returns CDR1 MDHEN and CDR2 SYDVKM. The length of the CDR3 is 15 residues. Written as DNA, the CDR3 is TGTGCCAGCAGTGAGGCGGTGACTCCTAACTATGGCTACACCTTC. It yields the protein CASSEAVTPNYGYTF.

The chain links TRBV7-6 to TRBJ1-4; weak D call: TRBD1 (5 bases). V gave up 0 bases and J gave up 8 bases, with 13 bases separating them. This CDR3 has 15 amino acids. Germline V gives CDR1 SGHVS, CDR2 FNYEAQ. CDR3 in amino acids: CASSLAQGAWEKLFF. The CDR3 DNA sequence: TGTGCCAGCAGCTTAGCCCAGGGTGCATGGGAAAAACTGTTTTTT.

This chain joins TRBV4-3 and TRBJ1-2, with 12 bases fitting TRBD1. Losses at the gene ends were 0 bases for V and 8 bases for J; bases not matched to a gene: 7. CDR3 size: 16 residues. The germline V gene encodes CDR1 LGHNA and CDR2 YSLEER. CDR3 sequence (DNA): TGCGCCAGCAGCCAAGATTTGGGACAGGGGGCCCAAGGCTACACCTTC. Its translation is CASSQDLGQGAQGYTF.

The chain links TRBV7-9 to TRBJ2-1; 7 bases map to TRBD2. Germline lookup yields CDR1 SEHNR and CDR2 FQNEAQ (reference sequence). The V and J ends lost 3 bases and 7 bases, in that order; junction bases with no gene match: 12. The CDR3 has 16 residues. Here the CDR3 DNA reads TGTGCCAGCAGCTTTGGTACGGGGGGAGTAAAAAATGAGCAGTTCTTC. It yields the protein CASSFGTGGVKNEQFF.

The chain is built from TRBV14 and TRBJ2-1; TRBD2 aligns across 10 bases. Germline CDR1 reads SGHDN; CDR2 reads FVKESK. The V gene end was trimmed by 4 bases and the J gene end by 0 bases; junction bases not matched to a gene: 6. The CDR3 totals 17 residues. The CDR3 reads CASSRGTSASSYNEQFF. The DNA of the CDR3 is TGTGCCAGCAGCCGAGGGACTAGCGCGAGCTCCTACAATGAGCAGTTCTTC.

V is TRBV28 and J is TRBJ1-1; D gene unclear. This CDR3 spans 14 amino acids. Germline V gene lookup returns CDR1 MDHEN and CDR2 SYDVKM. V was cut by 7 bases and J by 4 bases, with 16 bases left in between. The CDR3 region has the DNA TGTGCCAGCACATCCACGGGGAGGGTCACTGAAGCTTTCTTT. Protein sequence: CASTSTGRVTEAFF.

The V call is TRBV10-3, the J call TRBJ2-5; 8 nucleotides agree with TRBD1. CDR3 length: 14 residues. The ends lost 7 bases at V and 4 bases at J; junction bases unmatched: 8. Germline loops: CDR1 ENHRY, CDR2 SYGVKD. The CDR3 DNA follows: TGTGCCATCACCTCGGACAGGGAAGGAGAGACCCAGTACTTC. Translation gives CAITSDREGETQYF.

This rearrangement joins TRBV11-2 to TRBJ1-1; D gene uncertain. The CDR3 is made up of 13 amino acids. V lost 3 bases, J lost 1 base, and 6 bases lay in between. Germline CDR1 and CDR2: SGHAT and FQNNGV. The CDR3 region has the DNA TGTGCCAGCAGCTTTGGCCCGAACACTGAAGCTTTCTTT. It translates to CASSFGPNTEAFF.

CDR3 sequence reads: CASSIFLAEYNEQFF. CDR3 DNA: TGTGCCAGTAGTATATTTCTAGCGGAATACAATGAGCAGTTCTTC. The V call is TRBV19, the J call TRBJ2-1, with 7 bases that match TRBD2. This CDR3 has 15 amino acids. After removal of 2 bases from V and 4 bases from J, the junction contained 5 bases not matched to a gene. CDR1 is LNHDA, CDR2 SQIVND, per germline (reference sequence).

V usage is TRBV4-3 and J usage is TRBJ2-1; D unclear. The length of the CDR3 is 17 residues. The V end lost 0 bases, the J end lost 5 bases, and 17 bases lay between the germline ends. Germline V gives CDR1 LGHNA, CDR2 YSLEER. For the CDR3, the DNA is TGCGCCAGCAGCCAAGATTTACCCCCCCTAGGCGACAATGAGCAGTTCTTC. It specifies CASSQDLPPLGDNEQFF.